The subject of this entry is one TCR beta chain. The entry originates in a study of PD-L1 blockade in urothelial cancer. Across the study: Each participant's history included 0 to 3 prior chemotherapy regimens.

V dropped 2 bases and J dropped 4; count of bases not matched to a gene: 3. Germline CDR1 is SGHDN and CDR2 is FVKESK. The CDR3 extends over 14 amino acids. Stated time point: pretreatment peripheral blood. Urothelial carcinoma in patients was locally advanced or metastatic. Synthetic analogs of TCR templates were spiked into every PCR. Only in-frame clones appear in the TCRdb table, and some are missing; sequencing was by immunoSEQ multiplex PCR. The data contain over 100,000 clones, about 81% of them seen just once; the ten biggest clones take up 3.2%. The starting material was PBMCs, obtained around atezolizumab (anti-PD-L1) treatment. This TCR came from a man aged 50 or older with urothelial cancer. The chain carries TRBV14 and TRBJ2-5; the match to TRBD1 covers 8 bases. The CDR3 region has the DNA TGTGCCAGCAGCCAAAGACAGGGGCGAGAGACCCAGTACTTC. It yields the protein CASSQRQGRETQYF.